These 8 T cell receptor beta chains were sequenced from one sample in a study of blood T cells in healthy people across ages. Combining a sample-barcoded 5' primer with a J-beta primer mix, a second PCR ran for about 7 to 12 cycles. TCRdb used MiXCR to reprocess the 5' RACE reads, holding one entry per CDR3 protein. The repertoire holds over 700,000 distinct CDR3 sequences, roughly 25% seen once, with 9% to 9.5% in the top ten. The sample was also reused in another study, on T cells of mothers and their children.

Sequencing input: blood. The receptors were gathered from a boy younger than 18 in good health.

The rearrangement uses TRBV7-2 and TRBJ2-7, with D possibly matching TRBD2 (5 bases). Trimming pared 5 bases from V and 7 bases from J, leaving 21 bases between. The CDR3 sequence is 15 residues long. CDR1 and CDR2 (germline): SGHTA, FQGNSA. DNA of the CDR3: TGTGCCAGCAGCCAGAGCCCCGGGAACTTCGGGGAGCAGTACTTC. It yields the protein CASSQSPGNFGEQYF.

This clonotype came up a few times. A junction boundary mismatches the germline segment, possibly from a read error. V gene TRBV7-2 combines with J gene TRBJ2-7; the D call may be TRBD1 or TRBD2 (5 bases each). The length of the CDR3 is 14 residues. Germline V gene sequence: CDR1 SGHTA, CDR2 FQGNSA. The CDR3 sequence is CASNLLGTSYEQYF. The CDR3 coding sequence is TGTGCCAGCAACTTACTAGGGACCTCCTACGAGCAGTACTTC.

This clonotype was observed a few times. The genes are TRBV19 and TRBJ1-2; 8 bases line up with TRBD1. V lost 6 bases and J lost 0; bases outside the gene matches: 3. CDR1 LNHDA and CDR2 SQIVND come from the germline V gene (reference sequence). The CDR3 extends over 14 amino acids. The CDR3 DNA sequence: TGTGCCAGTAGAGGGACAGGAACTAACTATGGCTACACCTTC. Amino acid sequence: CASRGTGTNYGYTF.

This chain connects TRBV12-3 or TRBV12-4 to TRBJ2-2; D perhaps matches TRBD2 (5 bases). Between the trimmed V and J ends, which lost 8 bases and 6 bases, there was a span of 10 bases. The CDR3 runs to 12 residues. CDR3 residues: CASGLAPGELFF. CDR3 DNA sequence: TGTGCCAGCGGGCTAGCTCCCGGGGAGCTGTTTTTT.

This clonotype was picked up a small number of times. V gene TRBV7-9 combines with J gene TRBJ2-1; 7 nucleotides match TRBD1. CDR3 length equals 15 residues. J lost 5 bases, V lost 5 bases, and 9 bases had no gene match. Germline lookup yields CDR1 SEHNR and CDR2 FQNEAQ (reference sequence). Here the CDR3 reads CASSMGAGGNNEQFF. The CDR3 nucleotides read TGTGCCAGCAGCATGGGGGCAGGGGGTAACAATGAGCAGTTCTTC.

The V call is TRBV5-6, the J call TRBJ2-5; 7 bases align to TRBD2. The CDR3 is 16 residues long. The trim removed 1 base at V and 0 bases at J, leaving 6 bases unmatched. Per the germline V gene, CDR1 is SGHDT and CDR2 is YYEEEE. The CDR3 here is CASSLPPGLYQETQYF. DNA of the CDR3: TGTGCCAGCAGCTTGCCCCCGGGACTATACCAAGAGACCCAGTACTTC. Variable domain in full (rest from reference TRBV5-6 and TRBJ2-5): DAGVTQSPTHLIKTRGQQVTLRCSPKSGHDTVSWYQQALGQGPQFIFQYYEEEERQRGNFPDRFSGHQFPNYSSELNVNALLLGDSALYLCASSLPPGLYQETQYFGPGTRLLVL.

In its sample, this clonotype was seen a few times. The chain uses TRBV4-2 and TRBJ1-1, with D unclear. This CDR3 contains 14 residues. Trimming took off 0 bases at V and 5 bases at J, with 10 bases between the two ends. From germline, CDR1 is LGHNA and CDR2 YNFKEQ. DNA of the CDR3: TGTGCCAGCAGCCAAGATGGTGCAGGTACTGAAGCTTTCTTT. Protein sequence: CASSQDGAGTEAFF.

This chain links TRBV2 with TRBJ2-1; no clear D. Germline V lookup: CDR1 SNHLY, CDR2 FYNNEI. Trimming stripped 3 bases from V and 10 bases from J, with 7 bases between. CDR3 length: 11 amino acids. CDR3 loop: CASSDAHEQFF. As DNA, the CDR3 is TGTGCCAGCAGTGACGCTCACGAGCAGTTCTTC.